Below, one T cell receptor beta chain is given with its context. What antigen it recognizes has not been identified. No quality values exist for individual bases; no much larger clone is one base distant. Including cysteine and phenylalanine, the CDR3 has 19 amino acids. The DNA shown is the 57-base CDR3, in frame from base 1. Trimming takes 5 bases from V and 0 bases from J, and the germline ends sit 23 bases apart. CDR1 and CDR2 (MDHEN, SYDVKM) derive from the germline V gene. The cohort was made up of about 610 healthy bone marrow donors. All cohort members were sampled while nominally healthy, although unrecorded immune exposures were likely present. The donor tested CMV seronegative and was one of the 352 seronegative cohort members. A peripheral blood sample was provided by each donor, and peripheral blood mononuclear cells were used for TCR beta sequencing. Genomic DNA was extracted from the blood cell samples with the Qiagen DNeasy Blood Extraction Kit.

The library came from the immunoSEQ multiplex PCR assay. For the multiplex PCR, a mixture combining 60 forward primers for TCR Vbeta segments and 13 reverse primers for TCR Jbeta segments was used. The CDR3 region of rearranged TCR beta genes was amplified from genomic DNA by a multiplex PCR assay. On the Illumina HiSeq System, the amplified TCR beta libraries were sequenced as 87-base-pair reads. The source study handled its data this way. In a later analysis, around 80 million unique TCR beta chains were counted across the roughly 670 repertoires, and roughly 11 million of these chains were shared by at least two donors. Raw reads were error-corrected and collapsed into unique sequences by a nearest-neighbor algorithm in which closely related sequences were merged to remove PCR and sequencing errors. CDR3 sequences were aligned to IMGT reference sequences to assign V, D and J gene segments. Each retained sequence needed at least a six-nucleotide match to both a V gene segment and a J gene segment. Rearrangements were called productive when the CDR3 lacked stop codons and stayed in frame with V and J; all others were non-productive. CDR3 was defined according to IMGT convention as the region running from the second conserved V-encoded cysteine to the conserved J-encoded phenylalanine. In an earlier analysis of 550 to 650 of the donors, sequences lacking an unambiguous match to a single V gene segment were excluded. In an earlier analysis of roughly 600 of the donors, a V segment was called functional when productive rearrangements were above 56.7%, and segregating when the standard deviation between donors exceeded 5%. A statistical classification framework was developed to diagnose cytomegalovirus status using the catalog of TCR beta chain sequences. In a later analysis, V and J genes were assigned by comparing TCR nucleotide sequences against IMGT/GENE-DB human TR gene sequences. Using the TCRdist pipeline, a later analysis assigned CDR3 sequences along with most-parsimonious VDJ recombination scenarios. In a later analysis, each TCR beta chain was defined by its CDR3 amino acid sequence together with its V-gene family, and reads lacking a unique V-gene family were excluded. To address suspected cross-contamination and a sequencing artifact, a later analysis removed several hundred highly shared, low-generation-probability nucleotide sequences. For each public chain, a later analysis derived a clonal expansion index from normalized ranks of inferred template counts within each repertoire. A later analysis computed generation probabilities with a VDJ recombination model fitted to out-of-frame rearrangements, and checked the results against IGoR. In a later analysis, TCR-TCR, TCR-HLA and TCR-CMV co-occurrence was scored with hypergeometric tests, and a repertoire-size bias correction was applied to TCR pairs. False discovery rates were estimated in a later analysis by permuting HLA or CMV assignments 20 times. In a later analysis, co-occurring TCRs were grouped using DBSCAN, and TCRdist sequence similarity was added for clustering within HLA-allele-positive subsets. Repertoires with fewer than 30,000 or more than 120,000 public chains, plus five repertoires with anomalous nucleotide sharing, were excluded from co-occurrence clustering. The table was pulled from immuneACCESS by TCRdb, which kept in-frame rearrangements only. Such tables lose some clones; where checked, under half of the loss comes from unresolved V genes, and the rest has no known cause. The V and J calls and clone size come from that table; D and trimming were worked out from the DNA. This sample lists about 120,000 clones; approximately 78% were detected once. Approximately 1.8% of the sample is in the top ten clones.

The entry originates in a study of cytomegalovirus exposure and HLA in healthy donors (dated by TCRdb to the late 2010s). Background on the whole study: In an earlier analysis of 587 of the donors, 276 Gb of sequence data and some 100 million unique TCR beta sequences from approximately 180 million T cells were reported. Class I and class II HLA loci were covered by the typing at four-digit resolution. A later genetic analysis took genome-wide SNP genotypes for about 55% of the 666 donors and used that subset as a discovery cohort. Among approximately 370 genotyped donors of the cohort, an average of about 240,000 unique TCR beta nucleotide sequences was sequenced per donor, of which roughly 18% were non-productive. An early release covering 550 to 650 HLA-typed donors comprised about 320 gigabases of sequencing data and tens of millions of unique TCR sequences. Of the approximately 400 genotyped donors, over 80% were placed in the genetic ancestry cluster associated with self-reported Caucasian donors. Besides the first cohort of 550 to 750 subjects, a separate validation cohort made up of over 95 different subjects was used. An earlier analysis of more than 450 of the donors used high-throughput TCR beta sequencing to judge whether each TCR beta V gene segment behaved as functional or pseudogenic. Donor age, sex, ethnicity and CMV serostatus were compiled alongside the repertoire data. High-throughput TCR immunosequencing, statistical association of individual TCRs with disease status, and machine learning were combined to predict cytomegalovirus infection status. The study aimed to test whether signatures of past pathogen exposure could be identified by cataloging public T cell receptors. The study used immunosequencing to profile the T cell repertoires of some 600 subjects and linked those repertoires to cytomegalovirus serostatus. Because of strong linkage in the cohort, a handful of DR-DQ haplotypes were treated as single units for association and clustering. To study patterns of TCR occurrence, a later analysis re-analyzed previously published TCR beta repertoires from 550 to 800 donors and added high-resolution HLA genotyping. Typing coverage varied by locus: roughly 629-640 donors for A, B, C, DRB1 and DQB1; more than 500 for DQA1; over 600 for DPA1; more than 450 for DPB1. In the later analysis, no new phenotypic data were used to find candidate immune exposures; instead, reliance was placed on TCR beta sequences and their occurrence across donors. Every repertoire in the discovery cohort had been generated on one and the same sequencing platform.

Here is what the overall study found, with its caveats: The sequencing pipeline was judged likely to have produced a cluster of highly shared sequence variants as a technical artifact. While some public TCRs were present in many individuals, most TCR sequences turned up only very rarely across donors. According to the authors, the approach could potentially be generalized to other disease states and immunological phenotypes. In an earlier analysis of over 550 of the donors, most TCR beta V segments were observed in productive rearrangements about 87% or about 30% of the time, broadly matching IMGT annotations. A further reported finding was that TCR beta sequences accurately predicted the HLA-A and HLA-B alleles for most subjects in the first cohort. Because counts were too low, roughly 17 rarely observed V segments, including chromosome 9 orphons, were left out of the earlier analysis of 500 to 750 of the donors. In vitro tests confirmed that three of the cytomegalovirus-associated TCR beta chains recognize cytomegalovirus antigens. Compared with the roughly 600-donor mean, donors in an Asian-associated ancestry cluster had fewer N-insertions in productive TCRs, according to a later genetic analysis. In both the original and validation cohorts, the classifier was reported to diagnose cytomegalovirus status with high specificity and sensitivity. When HLA alleles, especially DR and DQ, strongly co-occurred, TCR associations were difficult to assign to individual alleles. A later analysis associated 15,000 to 20,000 TCR beta sequences with specific HLA alleles at a false discovery rate of 0.05. Several of the top co-occurrence clusters appeared to be linked to parvovirus B19, influenza, CMV and Epstein-Barr virus, according to a later analysis. Most CMV-associated TCR beta chains appeared to be HLA-restricted in a later analysis, and the HLA associations seemed to be driven largely by CMV exposure. In a later analysis, HLA-associated TCR beta chains were found to be more clonally expanded and to have lower generation probabilities than equally common non-associated chains. CMV serostatus was the only immune exposure information available for the cohort. In a later genetic analysis, a missense DCLRE1C variant was associated with V-gene and J-gene trimming of TCR beta chains, and the association was replicated in an independent cohort. A total of 150 or so TCR beta chains were listed by the study as associated with cytomegalovirus. Only TCR beta chains were sequenced in this cohort, and the absence of alpha or paired-chain data limited detectable features. In a later analysis, TCR association rates were found to vary across HLA loci, with the most associated TCRs seen for DRB1 alleles and the fewest for HLA-C alleles. Linkage disequilibrium might explain the correlated functional status among segregating V segments, but an unknown experimental factor could not be ruled out. HLA typing was unavailable for some donors at each locus, so association tests used only the typed subset. The 87-base-pair reads could not distinguish some IMGT-functional V segments, including TRBV6-2 and TRBV6-3, so those segments were excluded. Sequencing depth was assumed to be roughly uniform across donors in the presence/absence analyses, though that assumption may not hold.

Sequencing was done on a sample of PBMCs. The TCR originated in a man aged 40-55 years in good health and CMV-seronegative. The chain links TRBV28 with TRBJ1-5, with TRBD1 as a weak D call on 6 bases. The CDR3 in this case is CASSASWGIRGSSNQPQHF. The DNA sequence follows: TGTGCCAGCAGTGCATCCTGGGGTATTAGGGGGAGTAGCAATCAGCCCCAGCATTTT.